This TCR beta chain was recorded in a study of blood T cells in healthy people across ages (dated by TCRdb to about 2015). Notes on the research overall: Template switching captured roughly one uniquely barcoded TCR beta cDNA molecule per two T cells in model experiments. The study analyzed two additional independent replicas of 1 million unique cDNA reads from the same blood draw for two donors, one aged 18 to 30 and one aged 80 or older. The donors were split into four age groups: young (average around 15 years), middle-aged (39), aged (around 67) and long-lived (over 80). To avoid experimental bias, donors of different ages were randomly spread across the sequencing lanes. The study measured age-related changes in TCR beta repertoire diversity using deep sequencing normalized with unique cDNA molecular identifiers. Paper-wide results and their limitations: Compared with the aged group, more naive CD4+ T cells, fewer expanded clones and increased TCR diversity were shown by the long-lived group, suggesting age selection. The CMV infection status of donors was not known, potentially confounding age-related changes in expanded clonotypes. Estimates of total diversity from one million sequenced T cells were regarded as lower bounds and underestimates. Conclusive comparison of naive and antigen-experienced compartments was prevented by the profiling of bulk unsorted PBMCs. There was a strong correlation between observed TCR beta diversity and the percentage of naive T cells measured by flow cytometry. Observed TCR beta diversity per million T cells fell roughly linearly with age, and a significant reduction was already apparent by age around 40.

Notes on this clonotype: Its specific antigen is unknown. Base quality data are lacking; no much larger clone is found one base away.

CDR1 and CDR2 (LGHDT, YNNKEL) derive from the germline V gene (reference sequence). The trim is 4 bases for V and 2 bases for J, with a gap of 20 bases between the germline ends. Including the terminal cysteine and phenylalanine, the CDR3 comprises 17 residues. Solely the CDR3 DNA is kept, with 51 bases framed from the first base. The roughly 39 donors, aged roughly 6 to 90 years, were systemically healthy Caucasian individuals from Russia. Ten milliliters of peripheral blood were drawn from each donor into EDTA-treated Vacutainer tubes. Ficoll-Paque density-gradient centrifugation was used to isolate PBMCs, with at least 6 million obtained per sample. Trizol reagent was used to extract total RNA from PBMCs, with at least 6 micrograms per sample. For every donor, flow cytometry on a PBMC aliquot measured the percentage of naive CD45RAhigh/CD27high T cells. The method behind the library was 5' RACE. The data were produced on an Illumina HiSeq 2500. The second PCR ran for about 6 to 12 cycles and used a J-beta primer mix along with a sample-barcoded 5' primer. A unique molecular identifier was introduced onto each TCR beta cDNA molecule by a template-switch 5' adaptor carrying 12 random nucleotides. Each sample yielded at least 2.5 million CDR3-containing paired-end reads. First-strand cDNA was synthesized from all RNA with the Mint cDNA synthesis kit, primed by a TRBC-specific oligonucleotide. All cDNA was treated with uracil-DNA glycosylase and then went through a first 18-cycle PCR with the universal primers M1SS and BC2_uni_R. From the authors' description of their analysis: For normalization, 1 million high-quality reads, each with a distinct molecular identifier, were randomly selected from each sample. Instead of being binned into consensus sequences, reads with shared molecular identifiers were discarded. MiTCR, with a Q25 quality threshold and the strictest error-elimination algorithm, was used for CDR3 identification, clonotype clustering and error correction. Lower-bound total TCR beta diversity was estimated with a nonparametric unseen species model using Euler transformation. TCRdb trimmed public reads at Q25 via fastp, called clones via MiXCR and kept in-frame beta chains. Merged by CDR3 protein, the rows form single entries marked with the most common genes and DNA. The V and J calls shown here were made by TCRdb, not taken from the authors' results. The sample profile shows about 1.4 million distinct CDR3 sequences; 59% of them were found once. Jointly, the top ten make up over 5% of the sample.

The sequenced material came from blood. The origin of this receptor is a man between 18 and 35 years old in good health. The V gene is TRBV3-1 and the J gene is TRBJ2-5, with the D call perhaps TRBD1 or TRBD2, as 5 bases match in each case. At the DNA level, the sequence is TGTGCCAGCAGCCCCTGGGGGAACCGATTTAGGCAAGAGACCCAGTACTTC. Translated, it reads CASSPWGNRFRQETQYF.